This TCR beta chain appears in the sequencing data of a study of OX40 agonist ivuxolimab in advanced cancers. The wider study: One patient with hepatocellular carcinoma and two with cutaneous melanoma, three in all, had partial responses. Regarding the study as a whole: At 0.1 to 3.0 mg/kg and by week 6, clonal expansion occurred in CD4+ and CD8+ blood T cells. On average, CD8+ T cells had more expanded clones than CD4+. Patients with a partial response at 0.1-3.0 mg/kg had among the lowest clonal expansion.

Generated by immunoSEQ multiplex PCR, the TCRdb table keeps only in-frame clones and is missing some. This sample has more than 70,000 clones, with about nine tenths found just once. The CDR3 totals 14 residues. CDR1 SEHNR and CDR2 FQNEAQ come from the germline V gene (reference sequence). V dropped 2 bases and J dropped 2 bases, with 10 bases sitting between them. As for this clone: The antigen remains undetermined.

The genes are TRBV7-9 and TRBJ2-7; a possible D gene is TRBD2 (6 bases). This sequence was found in an adult with an advanced solid tumor such as melanoma, head and neck, liver or kidney cancer. Sequencing used CD4+ or CD8+ T cells sorted from blood, obtained in a trial of the OX40 agonist ivuxolimab. CDR3 in DNA: TGTGCCAGCAGCTTATCAGCGGGCGCCTACGAGCAGTACTTC. This encodes CASSLSAGAYEQYF.